The rows below give T cell receptor beta chains drawn from one sample of a study of blood T cell repertoires in COVID-19. Method: immunoSEQ multiplex PCR; TCRdb's copy keeps in-frame clones and lacks some. This repertoire shows approximately 230,000 clones, approximately 90% found once; its top ten account for roughly a sixth. Sequenced sample: PBMCs or T cells enriched from blood (not recorded which). The receptors were sampled from a young man who had recovered from COVID-19. Each CDR3 is given without its conserved first and last residue. A D gene is named only where the DNA matches it firmly.

>TRBD2|TRBV6-5|TRBJ2-5
ASSYPPTQRDQY
>TRBD1|TRBV9|TRBJ2-7
ASSRGSTGGSEQY
>TRBD1|TRBV5-1|TRBJ2-2
ASRYTGVNTGELF
>.|TRBV28|TRBJ1-5
ASSRRSGNQPQH
>.|TRBV12-3/TRBV12-4|TRBJ1-1
ASSPLWNTEAF
>TRBD2|TRBV30|TRBJ2-3
AWRGGRGPDTQY
>TRBD1|TRBV11-3|TRBJ1-1
ASSSFGQGLSEAF
>TRBD1|TRBV6-1|TRBJ1-2
ASSEIGTDLGYGYT
>TRBD2|TRBV3-1/TRBV3-2|TRBJ2-1
ASSRPGLGGYEQF
>.|TRBV7-9|TRBJ1-3
ASSLLTTSGNTIY
>.|TRBV30|TRBJ1-4
ASSEGREKLF
>.|TRBV4-2|TRBJ1-1
ASSQESALETEAF
>TRBD1|TRBV18|TRBJ1-6
ASSPTGGNSPLH
>.|TRBV6-2/TRBV6-3|TRBJ1-1
ASSHRMDTEAF
>TRBD1|TRBV20-1|TRBJ2-7
SARDRERQY
>.|TRBV13|TRBJ2-1
ASSFASSYNEQF
>TRBD1|TRBV5-1|TRBJ2-2
ASSTGDSFSRPNTGELF
>.|TRBV6-5|TRBJ1-1
ASRYGGGSRTEAF
>.|TRBV20-1|TRBJ2-3
SASLADTQY
>.|TRBV7-6|TRBJ2-5
ASSLQGGQGETQY
>TRBD1|TRBV19|TRBJ1-1
ASNRQGGTEAF
>.|TRBV11-2|TRBJ1-2
ASRLTYDSYYGYT
>TRBD1|TRBV27|TRBJ2-1
ASSSRGRGDEQF
>.|TRBV7-9|TRBJ2-5
ASSPKGERPQETQY
>TRBD1|TRBV18|TRBJ1-1
ASSPQGRGLGEAF
>TRBD1|TRBV27|TRBJ1-4
ASSYRTGIEKLF
>TRBD1|TRBV27|TRBJ1-1
ASSSGQGRNTEAF
>TRBD1|TRBV6-5|TRBJ1-5
AIANTGERPQH
>.|TRBV16|TRBJ2-5
ASSQSYGGQETQY
>TRBD1|TRBV3-1/TRBV3-2|TRBJ1-4
ASSQDRDRVNEKLF
>TRBD1|TRBV30|TRBJ1-5
AWSSTGRHQPQH
>.|TRBV29-1|TRBJ2-2
SVEGGMGTTGELF
>TRBD2|TRBV3-1/TRBV3-2|TRBJ2-5
ASSQAEIAGGQETQY
>.|TRBV21-1|TRBJ1-2
ASSKLPGQGTSNYGYT
>.|TRBV21-1|TRBJ2-1
ASSTSGASYNEQF
>.|TRBV24-1|TRBJ1-4
ATSDWGYFRLNEKLF
>TRBD1|TRBV3-1/TRBV3-2|TRBJ1-2
ASSQRQGWNGYT
>.|TRBV24-1|TRBJ2-3
ATSDFQSGAATDTQY
>.|TRBV2|TRBJ1-4
ASSSDRYNEKLF
>TRBD1|TRBV27|TRBJ2-7
ASSPYDRGTYEQY
>.|TRBV4-2|TRBJ1-5
ASSQDREWKQPQH
>TRBD1|TRBV28|TRBJ1-2
ASSQQGTNYGYT
>.|TRBV28|TRBJ2-5
ASSQIRGDETQY
>.|TRBV7-9|TRBJ1-3
ASRPAGGFPGNTIY
>TRBD2|TRBV19|TRBJ2-7
ASSMAGGNRREQY
>.|TRBV4-2|TRBJ1-5
ASSQSGQPIPT
>.|TRBV5-1|TRBJ2-7
ASSLGTGLLGYEQY
>TRBD2|TRBV5-4|TRBJ2-1
ASSSPGLADNEQF
>.|TRBV3-1/TRBV3-2|TRBJ1-1
ASSLLRGSARSTEAF
>.|TRBV7-2|TRBJ1-5
ASSLVAVSNQPQH
>.|TRBV30|TRBJ1-5
AWSLDKRLDQPQH
>TRBD2|TRBV2|TRBJ2-1
ASSDPREGSYNEQF
>TRBD1|TRBV27|TRBJ1-5
ASSPLRQGDFRQPQH
>.|TRBV7-2|TRBJ2-4
ASSLVAGNIQY
>.|TRBV28|TRBJ2-1
ASSPGGTRNNEQF
>.|TRBV28|TRBJ1-5
ASSLLAGYGNQPQH
>TRBD2|TRBV30|TRBJ2-7
AWGVGGSYEQY
>TRBD1|TRBV6-2/TRBV6-3|TRBJ2-1
ASSYTNRGRGF
>TRBD1|TRBV7-9|TRBJ2-7
ASSLPDRASYEQY
>TRBD1|TRBV30|TRBJ1-2
ALDQGVYFYGYT